These 30 T cell receptor beta chains came from one sample sequenced in a study of read filtering for tumor transcriptome and immune sequencing. Molecular barcoded adaptors covering alpha/delta and beta/gamma chains were used on approximately 400 ng RNA. TCRdb ran MiXCR on the reads and lists one entry per CDR3 protein. The data hold about 38,000 distinct CDR3 sequences, with 12% to 15% observed a single time. Sequencing used a population of CD138-negative cells sorted from bone marrow. The receptor set was obtained from a donor at least 40 years old with multiple myeloma.

This clonotype appeared many times. The chain carries TRBV7-9 and TRBJ1-1; the D gene is possibly TRBD1 (6 bases). CDR3 length equals 15 residues. Trimming took off 5 bases at V and 0 bases at J, with 13 bases between the two ends. Germline-derived CDR1 and CDR2 are SEHNR and FQNEAQ (reference sequence). CDR3 region: CASSPTRTVNTEAFF. DNA for the CDR3: TGTGCCAGCAGCCCCACTCGGACAGTGAACACTGAAGCTTTCTTT.

The V gene is TRBV7-2, the J gene TRBJ2-1; D gene unclear. CDR1 is SGHTA and CDR2 is FQGNSA in the germline V gene. The CDR3 totals 12 residues. V lost 5 bases and J 15 bases, leaving 17 bases between the germline ends. The CDR3 nucleotides are TGTGCCAGCAGCCCTTCCCTACAATGGTGGTTCTTC. It codes for CASSPSLQWWFF.

This clonotype has ten or more counts. The chain employs TRBV5-4 and TRBJ2-5, with D tentatively TRBD1 (6 bases). The CDR3 is 15 amino acids. The germline V and J ends were trimmed by 4 bases and 4 bases, with 17 bases remaining between them. Germline V gene sequence: CDR1 SGHNT, CDR2 YYREEE (reference sequence). In nucleotides, the CDR3 is TGTGCCAGCAGCGAGTCCGGGGTAGGGGGAGAGACCCAGTACTTC. Residues: CASSESGVGGETQYF. Variable domain in full (rest from reference TRBV5-4 and TRBJ2-5): ETGVTQSPTHLIKTRGQQVTLRCSSQSGHNTVSWYQQALGQGPQFIFQYYREEENGRGNFPPRFSGLQFPNYSSELNVNALELDDSALYLCASSESGVGGETQYFGPGTRLLVL.

This clonotype was counted ten times or more. V usage is TRBV27 and J usage is TRBJ2-3; D is perhaps TRBD2 (6 bases). CDR1 MNHEY and CDR2 SMNVEV come from the germline V gene (reference sequence). CDR3 length: 16 amino acids. V lost 4 bases to trimming and J lost 5 bases, with 19 bases between them. CDR3 nucleotides: TGTGCCAGCAGTTCCCTCCTTTATGGGGAGGAAGATACGCAGTATTTT. It codes for CASSSLLYGEEDTQYF.

This clonotype came up many times. This chain connects TRBV7-3 to TRBJ2-3; D is unresolved. Germline CDR1 SGHTA, CDR2 FQGTGA. This CDR3 is built from 13 residues. V lost 3 bases and J lost 0, with 4 bases in between. The CDR3 loop reads CASSFGSTDTQYF. The CDR3, as DNA: TGTGCCAGCAGCTTCGGTAGCACAGATACGCAGTATTTT.

This clonotype showed up many times. This sequence joins TRBV5-6 and TRBJ1-1, with a weak D call TRBD1 (5 bases). Germline CDR1 and CDR2: SGHDT and YYEEEE. This CDR3 has 13 residues. The germline V and J ends were trimmed by 4 bases and 5 bases, with 12 bases remaining between them. CDR3 DNA sequence: TGTGCCAGCAGCGGGGACGACTGGACTGAAGCTTTCTTT. Translated, it gives CASSGDDWTEAFF.

As for this clonotype: The junction and the germline gene differ at one end; a read error may be behind it. The V and J genes are TRBV4-2 and TRBJ1-4; D possibly corresponds to TRBD1 (6 bases). The CDR3 is 16 amino acids. Germline loops: CDR1 LGHNA, CDR2 YNFKEQ. The CDR3 DNA reads as TGTGCTAGCAGCCAAGAACGCGGGGGCGCGGGTGAAAAACTGTTTTTT. Translation gives CASSQERGGAGEKLFF.

Many counts were recorded for this clonotype. V gene TRBV19 combines with J gene TRBJ2-3, with 10 bases that match TRBD2. The V gene end was trimmed by 6 bases and the J gene end by 2 bases; junction bases not matched to a gene: 8. The CDR3 consists of 16 residues. Germline-derived CDR1 and CDR2 are LNHDA and SQIVND (reference sequence). CDR3 nucleotides: TGTGCCAGTAGACCTCATAGCGGGGGGCTCACAGATACGCAGTATTTT. It is translated as CASRPHSGGLTDTQYF.

Notes on this clonotype: A much larger clone is a single base away; this may be a read error. The rearrangement uses TRBV10-3 and TRBJ2-7, with 9 bases lining up with TRBD2. Per germline, CDR1 ENHRY and CDR2 SYGVKD. V was clipped by 11 bases and J by 5 bases; unmatched bases: 16. This CDR3 comprises 15 residues. Written as DNA, the CDR3 is TGTGCCTGCAGTTACGCGGGAGGGGGCGATCACGAGCAGTACTTC. Amino acids: CACSYAGGGDHEQYF.

This clonotype has ten or more counts. The conserved phenylalanine or tryptophan normally closing the CDR3 is absent here, so this likely arose from a read error. J is TRBJ1-5 and V is TRBV15, with TRBD1 identical over 7 bases. The germline CDR1 and CDR2 sequences are LNHNV and YYDKDF (reference sequence). CDR3 size: 15 residues. V trimming: 5 bases; J trimming: 7 bases; junction bases outside the gene matches: 11. The CDR3 loop reads CATSRDSYSKQPQHL. As DNA, the CDR3 is TGTGCCACCAGCCGGGACAGCTATTCAAAACAGCCCCAGCATTTG.

This clonotype came up many times. This is likely a read error, given that the CDR3 carries no conserved phenylalanine or tryptophan at its end. The CDR3 sequence is CASSQDYHNEQFL. The DNA for the CDR3 is TGCGCCAGCAGCCAAGATTATCACAATGAGCAGTTCCTC. This sequence joins TRBV4-1 and TRBJ2-1; D ambiguous. CDR3 length: 13 residues. Looked up from germline, CDR1 is MGHRA and CDR2 is YSYEKL. V lost 0 bases, J lost 5 bases, and 5 bases lay in between.

This clonotype has a count of ten or more. The chain combines TRBV28 with TRBJ2-3; D may be TRBD1 (6 bases). CDR1 MDHEN and CDR2 SYDVKM come from the germline V gene. CDR3 length: 13 amino acids. The V end was cut by 8 bases, the J end by 2 bases, with 11 bases between. The CDR3 sequence is CASQGRNTDTQYF. CDR3 nucleotides: TGTGCCAGCCAGGGGCGGAACACAGATACGCAGTATTTT.

This clonotype was observed at least ten times. The chain is built from TRBV10-1 and TRBJ2-7; either TRBD1 or TRBD2 may fit D (5 bases each). The germline gives CDR1 WNHNN, CDR2 SYGVQD (reference sequence). This CDR3 comprises 11 residues. The V and J ends lost 5 bases and 6 bases respectively, with 8 bases between them. The CDR3 spells CASSSGREQYF. CDR3 sequence (DNA): TGCGCCAGCAGTTCGGGACGCGAGCAGTACTTC.

This clonotype was observed at least ten times. The chain uses TRBV20-1 and TRBJ1-2; TRBD1 might be the D (5 bases). Trimming shortened V by 6 bases and J by 6 bases, and 17 bases separated the two germline ends. Germline V gene sequence: CDR1 DFQATT, CDR2 SNEGSKA (reference sequence). The CDR3 extends over 13 amino acids. The CDR3 is CSARVRESDGYTF. In DNA form, the CDR3 reads TGCAGTGCCAGGGTGAGGGAATCGGATGGCTACACCTTC.

This clonotype rates as medium-sized (0.01 to 0.1%). The rearrangement uses TRBV20-1 and TRBJ2-1, with 9 bases fitting TRBD2. Losses at the gene ends were 1 base for V and 8 bases for J; bases not matched to a gene: 9. Germline values: CDR1 DFQATT, CDR2 SNEGSKA (reference sequence). The CDR3 covers 15 residues. The CDR3 sequence: CSARGLAGFHDEQFF. Written as DNA, the CDR3 is TGCAGTGCTAGAGGTCTAGCGGGGTTCCACGATGAGCAGTTCTTC.

This clonotype was seen ten or more times. The V call is TRBV12-3 or TRBV12-4, the J call TRBJ2-2; TRBD2 aligns across 8 bases. CDR3 length: 13 amino acids. With V trimmed by 7 bases and J by 6 bases, 4 bases remained unmatched. CDR3 region: CASKGLGAGELFF. In DNA, the CDR3 is TGTGCCAGCAAGGGACTAGGGGCCGGGGAGCTGTTTTTT.

This clonotype has a count of ten or more. The rearrangement uses TRBV12-3 or TRBV12-4 and TRBJ2-5, with 7 bases aligning to TRBD1. There are 14 residues in the CDR3. V was clipped by 6 bases and J by 5 bases; unmatched bases: 9. The CDR3 coding sequence is TGTGCCAGCAGACTATCGACAGGGCGGGAGACCCAGTACTTC. Translating gives CASRLSTGRETQYF.

This clonotype has at least ten counts. This chain uses TRBV7-9 with TRBJ1-1; possible D gene TRBD1, 5 bases. The CDR3 runs to 18 residues. Germline V gives CDR1 SEHNR, CDR2 FQNEAQ (reference sequence). Trimming took off 5 bases at V and 3 bases at J, with 25 bases between the two ends. CDR3 DNA: TGTGCCAGCAGCCCCCAGATCGAGGCTGGGGCGCGGTACACTGAAGCTTTCTTT. This sequence encodes CASSPQIEAGARYTEAFF.

With respect to this clonotype: A much larger clone is a single base away; this may be a read error. The CDR3 protein is CASSQTTGTHEQYF. CDR3 sequence (DNA): TGCGCCAGCAGCCAAACGACAGGGACCCACGAGCAGTACTTC. The chain couples TRBV5-1 to TRBJ2-7; TRBD1 matches at 7 bases. CDR1 is SGHRS and CDR2 is YFSETQ in the germline V gene. Unmatched junction bases numbered 9, after V lost 4 bases and J lost 5 bases. The CDR3 sequence is 14 residues long.

As for this clonotype: Because the CDR3 is missing its conserved closing phenylalanine or tryptophan, this is likely a read error. V usage is TRBV28 and J usage is TRBJ2-1; D may correspond to TRBD1 or TRBD2 (6 bases each). Between the trimmed V and J ends, which lost 2 bases and 7 bases, there was a span of 18 bases. CDR3 size: 16 residues. Germline V gene lookup returns CDR1 MDHEN and CDR2 SYDVKM. This chain's CDR3 is CASSLTEGDGMNEQFL. The CDR3 coding sequence is TGTGCCAGCAGTTTAACGGAGGGGGATGGAATGAATGAGCAGTTCCTC.

This clonotype was found many times. The chain joins TRBV6-2 or TRBV6-3 to TRBJ1-1; D is unclear. The V gene's germline CDR1 is MNHEY and CDR2 SVGEGT. V was shortened by 8 bases and J by 1 base, with 5 bases between the two germline ends. The CDR3 is made up of 11 amino acids. The CDR3 reads CASQENTEAFF. Written as DNA, the CDR3 is TGTGCCAGCCAGGAGAACACTGAAGCTTTCTTT.

This clonotype was seen a handful of times. This may be a read error: a much more frequent sequence differs by one nucleotide. This chain links TRBV7-2 with TRBJ2-5; D is unclear. The CDR3 runs 14 residues. Per the germline V gene, CDR1 is SGHTA and CDR2 is FQGNSA. Here the CDR3 reads CASSLGLYQEAQYF. CDR3 DNA: TGTGCCAGCAGCTTAGGACTGTACCAAGAGGCCCAGTACTTC.

On this clonotype itself: A much larger clone lies a single base off, so this may be a read error. J is TRBJ2-5 and V is TRBV2; D is uncertain. The CDR3 contains 13 residues. Germline loops: CDR1 SNHLY, CDR2 FYNNEI. The CDR3 spells CVSTGANQETQYF. CDR3 bases: TGTGTCAGCACCGGAGCGAACCAAGAGACCCAGTACTTC. Supplemented by reference TRBV2 and TRBJ2-5, the full variable domain reads EPEVTQTPSHQVTQMGQEVILRCVPISNHLYFYWYRQILGQKVEFLVSFYNNEISEKSEIFDDQFSVERPDGSNFTLKIRSTKLEDSAMYFCVSTGANQETQYFGPGTRLLVL.

This clonotype has at least ten counts. The chain recombines TRBV12-3 or TRBV12-4 with TRBJ2-5, with D perhaps TRBD1 (5 bases). The CDR3 runs 13 residues. V lost 6 bases to trimming and J lost 1 base, with 9 bases between them. Here the CDR3 DNA reads TGTGCCAGCAGGCCAACAGGCCAAGAGACCCAGTACTTC. This codes for CASRPTGQETQYF.

Many counts were recorded for this clonotype. J is TRBJ2-1 and V is TRBV2, with D perhaps matching TRBD1 (6 bases). The CDR3 consists of 15 residues. The V and J ends lost 0 bases and 3 bases respectively, with 9 bases between them. CDR1 is SNHLY and CDR2 is FYNNEI in the germline V gene. CDR3 bases: TGTGCCAGCAGTGAAGCGCTGGACAGCTACAATGAGCAGTTCTTC. This gives the protein CASSEALDSYNEQFF.

A remark on this clonotype: Being one base from a much bigger clone, this may be a read error. The J gene is TRBJ1-1, the V gene TRBV12-3 or TRBV12-4, with a tentative D call TRBD1 (6 bases). The CDR3 sequence is 18 residues long. This CDR3 reads CASSSLFQGRVVNTVAFF. CDR3 bases: TGTGCCAGCAGTTCCCTATTCCAGGGGCGGGTTGTGAACACTGTAGCTTTCTTT.

This clonotype came up many times. The V gene is TRBV12-3 or TRBV12-4, the J gene TRBJ1-4; TRBD1 is a possible D gene (6 bases). The CDR3 covers 13 residues. Trimming cost V 8 bases and J 6 bases, with 13 bases left between them. Here the CDR3 reads CASRTGWDEKLFF. DNA of the CDR3: TGTGCCAGCCGAACAGGGTGGGATGAAAAACTGTTTTTT.

For this clonotype: A much larger clone differs by one base, so this may be a read error. The chain joins TRBV11-2 to TRBJ2-2; TRBD1 matches 10 bases. V shed 6 bases and J 7 bases; nucleotides not matched to a gene: 11. Germline-derived CDR1 and CDR2 are SGHAT and FQNNGV. This CDR3 is built from 16 residues. CDR3 amino acids: CASRLPETGGHGELFF. Written as DNA, the CDR3 is TGTGCCAGCAGGTTACCCGAGACAGGGGGCCACGGGGAGCTGTTTTTT.

This clonotype appeared many times. The rearrangement links TRBV19 to TRBJ2-7; D is undetermined. Trimming cost V 9 bases and J 2 bases, with 20 bases left between them. Germline V gene sequence: CDR1 LNHDA, CDR2 SQIVND (reference sequence). CDR3 length equals 15 residues. The CDR3 region is CARLVSLQETYEQYF. The CDR3 region has the DNA TGTGCCAGATTAGTATCTCTGCAAGAAACCTACGAGCAGTACTTC.

This clonotype has ten or more counts. CDR3 in DNA: TGTGCCAGCAGCCCCAGACAGGGTTTTGAAGCTTTCTTT. It translates to CASSPRQGFEAFF. This chain uses TRBV3-1 with TRBJ1-1; 7 nucleotides agree with TRBD1. CDR3 length equals 13 residues. V shed 4 bases, J shed 7 bases, and the junction held 6 bases outside the gene matches. Germline-derived CDR1 and CDR2 are LGHDT and YNNKEL (reference sequence).